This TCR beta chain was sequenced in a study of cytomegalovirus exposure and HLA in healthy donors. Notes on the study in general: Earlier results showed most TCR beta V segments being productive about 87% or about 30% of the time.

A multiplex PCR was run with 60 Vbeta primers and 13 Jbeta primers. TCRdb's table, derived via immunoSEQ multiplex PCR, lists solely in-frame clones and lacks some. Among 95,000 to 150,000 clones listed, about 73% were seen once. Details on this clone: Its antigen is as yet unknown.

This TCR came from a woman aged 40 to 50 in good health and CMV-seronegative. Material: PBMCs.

In nucleotides, the CDR3 is TGCGCCAGCAGGGATACCGGGTCTGTAAATAGCAATCAGCCCCAGCATTTT. The encoded protein is CASRDTGSVNSNQPQHF. The rearrangement uses TRBV5-1 and TRBJ1-5; D is uncertain. The germline gives CDR1 SGHRS, CDR2 YFSETQ. V was cut by 5 bases and J by 0 bases, with 18 bases left in between. The CDR3 is 17 amino acids.